These 9 T cell receptor beta chains share one sample of origin, sequenced in a study of blood T cell repertoires in COVID-19. Measured with immunoSEQ multiplex PCR; TCRdb has only the in-frame clones, and not every one. The repertoire holds some 240,000 clones, with approximately 80% as singletons. Sequencing used peripheral blood. All receptors come from a woman aged 80 or older with acute or convalescent COVID-19.

This clone has more than one count but fewer than ten. The V and J genes are TRBV21-1 and TRBJ1-5; no DNA check was done on the table's D call, TRBD1. TRBV21-1 represents a pseudogene. CDR3 length equals 18 residues. Here the CDR3 reads CASRRRGTGRGREQPQHF. The CDR3 nucleotides read TGTGCCAGCAGAAGGCGGGGGACAGGCCGCGGAAGAGAGCAGCCCCAGCATTTT.

The CDR3 nucleotides read TGTGCCAGCAGTGCACAGTCTCGCACAGATACGCAGTATTTT. Translating it yields CASSAQSRTDTQYF. The V and J genes are TRBV28 and TRBJ2-3; D is undetermined. CDR1 is MDHEN, CDR2 SYDVKM, per germline. This CDR3 comprises 14 residues. V was pared by 5 bases and J by 1 base, with 10 bases between.

The chain is built from TRBV7-2 and TRBJ2-5; 9 bases line up with TRBD1. This CDR3 has 13 amino acids. The J segment lost 4 bases and the V segment lost 5 bases, leaving 2 bases of the junction unmatched. Germline V lookup: CDR1 SGHTA, CDR2 FQGNSA. CDR3 sequence (DNA): TGTGCCAGCAGCCTGGACAGGGGAGAGACCCAGTACTTC. Its protein is CASSLDRGETQYF.

The V gene is TRBV6-2 or TRBV6-3, the J gene TRBJ2-3; weak D call: TRBD1 (6 bases). Germline V lookup: CDR1 MNHEY, CDR2 SVGEGT. The CDR3 loop spans 20 amino acids. Between the trimmed V and J ends, which lost 2 bases and 3 bases, there was a span of 27 bases. The CDR3 loop reads CASSYEERRTGQRGTDTQYF. The CDR3, as DNA: TGTGCCAGCAGTTACGAGGAGCGGCGAACAGGGCAGAGGGGTACAGATACGCAGTATTTT.

This sequence joins TRBV30 and TRBJ1-5, with 7 bases fitting TRBD1. Germline V lookup: CDR1 GTSNPN, CDR2 SVGIG (reference sequence). This CDR3 has 12 residues. Germline trimming cut 5 bases from V and 7 bases from J; bases unmatched to any gene: 5. In nucleotides, the CDR3 is TGTGCCTGGGGGGACAGAAGCCAGCCCCAGCATTTT. Amino acids: CAWGDRSQPQHF.

The chain uses TRBV5-1 and TRBJ2-3, with D possibly being TRBD1 (5 bases). The CDR3 runs 17 residues. Trimming pared 0 bases from V and 2 bases from J, leaving 16 bases between. The germline CDR1 and CDR2 sequences are SGHRS and YFSETQ. CDR3 DNA: TGCGCCAGCAGCTTGGGGTCTGGGCAGACAGCCACAGATACGCAGTATTTT. Translated, it gives CASSLGSGQTATDTQYF. Full variable domain (remainder filled in from reference TRBV5-1 and TRBJ2-3): KAGVTQTPRYLIKTRGQQVTLSCSPISGHRSVSWYQQTPGQGLQFLFEYFSETQRNKGNFPGRFSGRQFSNSRSEMNVSTLELGDSALYLCASSLGSGQTATDTQYFGPGTRLTVL.

The chain employs TRBV5-1 and TRBJ2-7, with TRBD1 identical over 9 bases. Unmatched junction bases numbered 7, after V lost 0 bases and J lost 3 bases. CDR3 length equals 16 residues. From germline, CDR1 is SGHRS and CDR2 YFSETQ. CDR3 bases: TGCGCCAGCAGCTTGGCCCCACAGGGGGCCAGCTACGAGCAGTACTTC. Amino acid sequence: CASSLAPQGASYEQYF. Looking up the rest from reference TRBV5-1 and TRBJ2-7 gives the full variable domain: KAGVTQTPRYLIKTRGQQVTLSCSPISGHRSVSWYQQTPGQGLQFLFEYFSETQRNKGNFPGRFSGRQFSNSRSEMNVSTLELGDSALYLCASSLAPQGASYEQYFGPGTRLTVT.

The rearrangement links TRBV4-1 to TRBJ2-6; perhaps TRBD2 as D (6 bases). The V end lost 0 bases, the J end lost 4 bases, and 13 bases lay between the germline ends. The CDR3 covers 17 residues. CDR1 is MGHRA, CDR2 YSYEKL, per germline. The CDR3 protein is CASSQDKGRIGANVLTF. As DNA, the CDR3 is TGCGCCAGCAGCCAAGATAAGGGGAGGATCGGGGCCAACGTCCTGACTTTC.

This rearrangement joins TRBV5-4 to TRBJ2-2; 7 bases agree with TRBD1. V shed 2 bases, J shed 7 bases, and the junction held 2 bases outside the gene matches. The length of the CDR3 is 13 residues. CDR1 SGHNT and CDR2 YYREEE come from the germline V gene (reference sequence). This chain's CDR3 is CASSLQGIGELFF. The CDR3 DNA sequence: TGTGCCAGCAGCTTACAGGGGATCGGGGAGCTGTTTTTT.